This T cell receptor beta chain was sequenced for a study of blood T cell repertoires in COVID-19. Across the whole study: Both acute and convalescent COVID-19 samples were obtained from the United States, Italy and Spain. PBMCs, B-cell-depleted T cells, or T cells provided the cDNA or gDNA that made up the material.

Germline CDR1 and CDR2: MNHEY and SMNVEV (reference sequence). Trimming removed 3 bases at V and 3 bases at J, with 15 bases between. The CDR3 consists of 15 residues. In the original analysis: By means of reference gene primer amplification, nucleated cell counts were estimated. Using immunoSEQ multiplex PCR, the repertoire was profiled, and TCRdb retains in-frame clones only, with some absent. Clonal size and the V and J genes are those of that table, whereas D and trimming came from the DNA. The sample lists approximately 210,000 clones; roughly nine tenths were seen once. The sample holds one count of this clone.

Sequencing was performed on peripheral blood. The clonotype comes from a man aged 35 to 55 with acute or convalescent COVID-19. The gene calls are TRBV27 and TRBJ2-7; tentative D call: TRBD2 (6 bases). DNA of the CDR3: TGTGCCAGCAGTTTGGACGGGACTCGGAACTACGAGCAGTACTTC. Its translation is CASSLDGTRNYEQYF.